The sequence of this TCR beta chain was determined in a study of STAT5B mutations in CD4+ large granular lymphocyte leukemia. The CDR3 covers 17 residues. Germline V gene data show CDR1 as LNHDA and CDR2 as SQIVND (reference sequence). Trimming took 3 bases from V and 4 from J; bases not matched to a gene: 7. Whole-study results and caveats: No patients shared main leukemic clonotypes, though roughly 27% appeared at low frequency elsewhere. TRBV06-family usage was enriched in top patient clones (8/27) versus controls (2/35). Without putative leukemic clones, patient CD4-sorted repertoires remained more clonal than healthy CD4+ repertoires.

Buffy coats from healthy blood donors served as controls. The repertoire was sequenced with immunoSEQ multiplex PCR; TCRdb's copy has only in-frame clones and lacks some. Counted here are just over 25,000 clones, 81% occurring once; the ten biggest clones make up 0.3% to 0.4%. This clone was recorded once. The antigen is undetermined. This chain links TRBV19 with TRBJ2-6, with 9 positions matching TRBD1. Sequences were obtained from CD4+ T cells from blood buffy coats. This receptor was identified in a human donor in good health. For the CDR3, the DNA is TGTGCCAGTAGTATCCTCTGGACAGGGGACGGGGCCAACGTCCTGACTTTC. It codes for CASSILWTGDGANVLTF.